Shown below are 10 T cell receptor beta chains from a single sample sequenced in a study of Tregs in tolerant kidney transplant recipients. This table comes from immunoSEQ multiplex PCR, and its TCRdb copy is limited to in-frame clones, with some not included. The profile covers tens of thousands of clones, with around nine tenths appearing a single time and about 0.36% taken by the ten largest. The source material was CD4+ T cells from blood, sampled before the transplant. The receptor set was obtained from a human donor who received a combined kidney and bone marrow transplant.

This clone occurred a few times. This chain uses TRBV19 with TRBJ2-7, with D perhaps TRBD2 (5 bases). V was clipped by 3 bases and J by 2 bases, with 14 bases between them. CDR1 is LNHDA and CDR2 is SQIVND in the germline V gene (reference sequence). CDR3 length: 15 residues. CDR3 in amino acids: CASSIQSGRTYEQYF. The CDR3 DNA sequence: TGTGCCAGTAGTATTCAGTCTGGGAGAACCTACGAGCAGTACTTC.

The chain couples TRBV7-9 to TRBJ1-5; 11 bases line up with TRBD1. This CDR3 spans 15 amino acids. The junction had 6 bases not matched to a gene; V was cut back by 5 bases and J by 6 bases. Germline V CDR1 and CDR2: SEHNR, FQNEAQ (reference sequence). CDR3 DNA: TGTGCCAGCAGCCGGGGACAGGGGGTAGGTCAGCCCCAGCATTTT. Protein sequence: CASSRGQGVGQPQHF.

The rearrangement uses TRBV6-1 and TRBJ2-3; a weak D match, TRBD2 (6 bases). The CDR3 has 15 residues. Germline loops: CDR1 MNHNS, CDR2 SASEGT. V lost 3 bases and J lost 7, with 17 bases in between. The CDR3 sequence: CASSEGLPGTNTQYF. The DNA for the CDR3 is TGTGCCAGCAGTGAGGGACTCCCCGGTACAAATACGCAGTATTTT.

This clone appeared once. This sequence joins TRBV9 and TRBJ2-1; possibly TRBD2 for D (5 bases). The ends were cut back, 0 bases at V and 6 bases at J, with 10 bases in the middle. Germline V gene lookup returns CDR1 SGDLS and CDR2 YYNGEE. This CDR3 comprises 14 residues. The CDR3, as DNA: TGTGCCAGCAGCGTAGCTAGCCGGGGCAATGAGCAGTTCTTC. This translates into CASSVASRGNEQFF. Filled out from reference TRBV9 and TRBJ2-1, the complete variable domain reads DSGVTQTPKHLITATGQRVTLRCSPRSGDLSVYWYQQSLDQGLQFLIQYYNGEERAKGNILERFSAQQFPDLHSELNLSSLELGDSALYFCASSVASRGNEQFFGPGTRLTVL.

This clone was recorded a few times. The chain has TRBV2 and TRBJ1-5, with a possible D match to TRBD1 (5 bases). CDR1 is SNHLY, CDR2 FYNNEI, per germline. This CDR3 spans 13 amino acids. With 4 bases removed from V and 5 bases from J, the gap between germline ends came to 9 bases. The CDR3 protein is CASSGQWDQPQHF. The CDR3 DNA reads TGTGCCAGCAGTGGACAGTGGGATCAGCCCCAGCATTTT.

The rearrangement joins TRBV14 to TRBJ2-1, with TRBD2 matching 7 bases. CDR1 is SGHDN, CDR2 FVKESK, per germline. V gave up 3 bases and J gave up 6 bases; unmatched junction bases: 20. This CDR3 comprises 19 residues. In nucleotides, the CDR3 is TGTGCCAGCAGCCAGGCAGAGGTCAGGGCGGCCCAGCGGGGCAATGAGCAGTTCTTC. Its protein product is CASSQAEVRAAQRGNEQFF.

The gene calls are TRBV9 and TRBJ2-3; no clear D gene. The V gene's germline CDR1 is SGDLS and CDR2 YYNGEE. CDR3 length: 13 amino acids. V gave up 2 bases and J gave up 0 bases, with 4 bases separating them. The CDR3 is CASSVLSTDTQYF. CDR3 sequence (DNA): TGTGCCAGCAGCGTGCTAAGCACAGATACGCAGTATTTT.

The chain joins TRBV30 to TRBJ2-7, with D possibly TRBD2 on 5 matching bases. Deletions cut 2 bases from V and 7 bases from J, with 12 bases between. Germline lookup yields CDR1 GTSNPN and CDR2 SVGIG (reference sequence). The CDR3 totals 12 residues. Here the CDR3 reads CAWSRTSGEQYF. The CDR3 coding sequence is TGTGCCTGGAGTCGTACATCGGGAGAGCAGTACTTC. The variable domain in full, completed from reference TRBV30 and TRBJ2-7, reads SQTIHQWPATLVQPVGSPLSLECTVEGTSNPNLYWYRQAAGRGLQLLFYSVGIGQISSEVPQNLSASRPQDRQFILSSKKLLLSDSGFYLCAWSRTSGEQYFGPGTRLTVT.

The chain links TRBV28 to TRBJ1-1; 7 bases are a match to TRBD1. Germline assignment: CDR1 MDHEN and CDR2 SYDVKM. The length of the CDR3 is 14 residues. V was clipped by 8 bases and J by 4 bases; unmatched bases: 10. The CDR3 sequence: CASSTQGGATEAFF. The CDR3, as DNA: TGTGCCAGCTCAACTCAGGGGGGTGCCACTGAAGCTTTCTTT. Full variable domain (missing parts from reference TRBV28 and TRBJ1-1): DVKVTQSSRYLVKRTGEKVFLECVQDMDHENMFWYRQDPGLGLRLIYFSYDVKMKEKGDIPEGYSVSREKKERFSLILESASTNQTSMYLCASSTQGGATEAFFGQGTRLTVV.

The V gene is TRBV29-1, the J gene TRBJ2-2; unclear D gene. Germline CDR1 is SQVTM and CDR2 is ANQGSEA. The CDR3 totals 14 residues. V lost 7 bases and J lost 0, with 12 bases in between. CDR3 loop: CSAARFANTGELFF. CDR3 nucleotides: TGCAGCGCCGCGCGGTTTGCGAACACCGGGGAGCTGTTTTTT.